This TCR beta chain was sequenced during a study of PD-L1 blockade in urothelial cancer. As to time point: peripheral blood 6 weeks after treatment start. CDR1 and CDR2 from the germline V gene are WNHNN and SYGVQD (reference sequence). After removal of 0 bases from V and 6 bases from J, the junction contained 11 bases not matched to a gene. The CDR3 is 17 amino acids. The method was immunoSEQ multiplex PCR; TCRdb's version includes in-frame clones alone and lacks a portion of them. This repertoire shows some 110,000 clones, 91% found once; its top ten account for 3% to 4.5%. This specimen consisted of PBMCs, obtained around atezolizumab (anti-PD-L1) treatment. The clonotype originates from a man aged 55 to 70 with urothelial cancer. The chain carries TRBV10-1 and TRBJ2-3; 8 nucleotides agree with TRBD2. The CDR3 nucleotides read TGCGCCAGCAGTGAGTCTGGACTAGCCCGTAGGGCGGATACGCAGTATTTT. Encoded protein: CASSESGLARRADTQYF.